The T cell receptor (beta chain) described here comes from a study of T cells expressing NK-cell markers. For the study at large: Just one sequenced donor of eight was HCMV-seronegative, while seven were seropositive.

TCRdb reanalyzed the 5' RACE reads and collapses them to one entry per CDR3 protein, without DNA. The table for this sample gives 350,000 to 400,000 distinct CDR3 sequences. The CDR3 is 16 amino acids. Germline V lookup: CDR1 MNHEY, CDR2 SVGEGT. This receptor was obtained from a woman in her fifties or sixties in good health. Sequences were obtained from blood T cells: a sorted CD56 or NKG2C T cell subset, CD4+ or CD8+ T cells, or bulk PBMC T cells (not recorded which). This chain connects TRBV6-2 or TRBV6-3 to TRBJ2-7; TCRdb gives TRBD1 as the D gene, but with no DNA this cannot be confirmed. The CDR3 is CASSSWQGAVWYEQYF.